Listed below are T cell receptor beta chains from one sample, sequenced in a study of Ad26.COV2.S vaccination and SARS-CoV-2 variants. Clones were read by immunoSEQ multiplex PCR, and TCRdb kept only the in-frame ones, dropping some. The sample gives about 400,000 clones, roughly 90% of which show up once; under 2% is in the top ten. This specimen consisted of peripheral blood, obtained in a trial of Ad26.COV2.S vaccine versus placebo. The receptors here all came from a person aged 18-60 years who received the Ad26.COV2.S COVID-19 vaccine or a placebo. Both conserved end residues are part of each CDR3. The order of the fields is D gene, J gene, V gene, CDR3 length, CDR3 protein, CDR3 DNA. The D gene is left open where the match is weak.

D gene: TRBD1
J gene: TRBJ1-4
V gene: TRBV7-2
CDR3 length: 14
CDR3 protein: CASSQTGRGEKLFF
CDR3 DNA: TGTGCCAGCAGCCAGACAGGGCGGGGTGAAAAACTGTTTTTT

D gene: .
J gene: TRBJ2-7
V gene: TRBV29-1
CDR3 length: 12
CDR3 protein: CSALIGGYEQYF
CDR3 DNA: TGCAGCGCCCTAATTGGGGGGTACGAGCAGTACTTC

D gene: .
J gene: TRBJ2-1
V gene: TRBV9
CDR3 length: 20
CDR3 protein: CASSVDPRPTGRSSYNEQFF
CDR3 DNA: TGTGCCAGCAGCGTAGACCCCCGCCCGACAGGTAGGAGCTCCTACAATGAGCAGTTCTTC

D gene: .
J gene: TRBJ2-3
V gene: TRBV2
CDR3 length: 14
CDR3 protein: CASSVRGAADTQYF
CDR3 DNA: TGTGCCAGCAGTGTTCGGGGGGCTGCAGATACGCAGTATTTT

D gene: .
J gene: TRBJ2-3
V gene: TRBV29-1
CDR3 length: 14
CDR3 protein: CSVEPGRQTDTQYF
CDR3 DNA: TGCAGCGTTGAACCTGGTCGACAGACCGATACGCAGTATTTT

D gene: .
J gene: TRBJ2-7
V gene: TRBV6-5
CDR3 length: 13
CDR3 protein: CASSPRERGEQYF
CDR3 DNA: TGTGCCAGCAGCCCCAGGGAAAGGGGCGAGCAGTACTTC

D gene: .
J gene: TRBJ2-7
V gene: TRBV10-2
CDR3 length: 16
CDR3 protein: CASSEIPSTRSYEQYF
CDR3 DNA: TGCGCCAGCAGTGAGATTCCCAGCACCCGCTCCTACGAGCAGTACTTC

D gene: .
J gene: TRBJ2-3
V gene: TRBV7-9
CDR3 length: 13
CDR3 protein: CASSLAGPDTQYF
CDR3 DNA: TGTGCCAGCAGCTTAGCGGGCCCAGATACGCAGTATTTT

D gene: TRBD1
J gene: TRBJ2-1
V gene: TRBV25-1
CDR3 length: 14
CDR3 protein: CASSETGARSEQFF
CDR3 DNA: TGTGCCAGCAGTGAAACAGGGGCCCGTAGTGAGCAGTTCTTC

D gene: TRBD2
J gene: TRBJ2-1
V gene: TRBV20-1
CDR3 length: 14
CDR3 protein: CSASGGLVYNEQFF
CDR3 DNA: TGCAGTGCTAGTGGTGGACTAGTCTACAATGAGCAGTTCTTC

D gene: TRBD2
J gene: TRBJ2-1
V gene: TRBV6-4
CDR3 length: 15
CDR3 protein: CASSLGTSGANEQFF
CDR3 DNA: TGTGCCAGCAGTCTCGGGACTAGCGGAGCGAATGAGCAGTTCTTC

D gene: .
J gene: TRBJ1-5
V gene: TRBV6-6
CDR3 length: 14
CDR3 protein: CASSLGTQFNPQHF
CDR3 DNA: TGTGCCAGCAGTCTCGGGACTCAGTTTAACCCCCAGCATTTT

D gene: .
J gene: TRBJ2-7
V gene: TRBV5-1
CDR3 length: 13
CDR3 protein: CASRSGVDYEQYF
CDR3 DNA: TGCGCCAGCAGATCAGGGGTGGACTACGAGCAGTACTTC

D gene: .
J gene: TRBJ2-5
V gene: TRBV9
CDR3 length: 13
CDR3 protein: CASSVSAGETQYF
CDR3 DNA: TGTGCCAGCAGCGTATCAGCGGGAGAGACCCAGTACTTC

D gene: TRBD1
J gene: TRBJ1-4
V gene: TRBV7-9
CDR3 length: 13
CDR3 protein: CASSLDRGEKLFF
CDR3 DNA: TGTGCCAGCAGCTTAGACAGGGGAGAAAAACTGTTTTTT

D gene: .
J gene: TRBJ1-4
V gene: TRBV4-3
CDR3 length: 13
CDR3 protein: CASSQERGEKLFF
CDR3 DNA: TGCGCCAGCAGCCAAGAAAGGGGTGAAAAACTGTTTTTT

D gene: TRBD2
J gene: TRBJ2-3
V gene: TRBV6-5
CDR3 length: 15
CDR3 protein: CASSYSGLAGDTQYF
CDR3 DNA: TGTGCCAGCAGTTACTCCGGACTAGCGGGAGATACGCAGTATTTT

D gene: TRBD1
J gene: TRBJ1-1
V gene: TRBV27
CDR3 length: 13
CDR3 protein: CASSLEGATTAFF
CDR3 DNA: TGTGCCAGCAGTTTAGAGGGGGCTACCACAGCTTTCTTT

D gene: .
J gene: TRBJ2-6
V gene: TRBV29-1
CDR3 length: 15
CDR3 protein: CSVATGSSGANVLTF
CDR3 DNA: TGCAGCGTTGCCACAGGTAGCTCTGGGGCCAACGTCCTGACTTTC

D gene: .
J gene: TRBJ2-1
V gene: TRBV28
CDR3 length: 13
CDR3 protein: CASSLGGYNEQFF
CDR3 DNA: TGTGCCAGCAGTTTAGGGGGTTACAATGAGCAGTTCTTC

D gene: .
J gene: TRBJ1-1
V gene: TRBV28
CDR3 length: 14
CDR3 protein: CASSLSLANTEAFF
CDR3 DNA: TGTGCCAGCAGCCTCTCACTCGCGAACACTGAAGCTTTCTTT